Following are 4 T cell receptor beta chains from one sample sequenced in a study of T-cell reconstitution after alpha-beta-depleted transplantation in children. Library preparation (for TCRbeta) was performed with unique molecular identifiers. TCRdb independently ran MiXCR on the PCR reads; one entry per CDR3 protein. The table includes around 800,000 distinct CDR3 sequences, 15% to 20% detected once. The sample was PBMCs, mostly from graft donor cells, taken 360 days after TCRalphabeta/CD19-depleted stem cell transplant. These receptors all stem from a male patient younger than 18 who had a stem cell transplant for acute lymphoblastic leukemia, so the T cells may come from the graft donor.

The chain combines TRBV27 with TRBJ1-5, with a possible D match to TRBD1 (5 bases). V shed 7 bases and J shed 1 base, with 20 bases lying between them. The CDR3 length is 17 residues. The germline gives CDR1 MNHEY, CDR2 SMNVEV (reference sequence). Here the CDR3 DNA reads TGTGCCAGCAATAGACACATGGGTCAGGGCAGCAATCAGCCCCAGCATTTT. Its protein is CASNRHMGQGSNQPQHF.

The J gene is TRBJ2-1, the V gene TRBV11-3, with TRBD2 identical over 13 bases. Germline values: CDR1 SGHNT, CDR2 YENEEA. J lost 5 bases, V lost 5 bases, and 6 bases had no gene match. CDR3 size: 16 residues. In DNA form, the CDR3 reads TGTGCCAGCAGCACAGAGGGGACTAGCGGGAACAATGAGCAGTTCTTC. The encoded protein is CASSTEGTSGNNEQFF.

This clonotype appeared many times. The chain carries TRBV5-1 and TRBJ2-1; 10 nucleotides agree with TRBD1. The V and J ends lost 6 bases and 3 bases, in that order; junction bases with no gene match: 6. This CDR3 has 15 residues. Germline loops: CDR1 SGHRS, CDR2 YFSETQ. This CDR3 is CASNIRTGGYNEQFF. In DNA, the CDR3 is TGCGCCAGCAACATTAGGACAGGGGGCTACAATGAGCAGTTCTTC.

This rearrangement joins TRBV27 to TRBJ2-5; the D is unclear. Germline V gene lookup returns CDR1 MNHEY and CDR2 SMNVEV (reference sequence). V lost 6 bases to trimming and J lost 5 bases, with 16 bases between them. This CDR3 comprises 14 residues. CDR3 DNA: TGTGCCAGCAGCCCCCAAACAGCGAGGGAGACCCAGTACTTC. It specifies CASSPQTARETQYF.